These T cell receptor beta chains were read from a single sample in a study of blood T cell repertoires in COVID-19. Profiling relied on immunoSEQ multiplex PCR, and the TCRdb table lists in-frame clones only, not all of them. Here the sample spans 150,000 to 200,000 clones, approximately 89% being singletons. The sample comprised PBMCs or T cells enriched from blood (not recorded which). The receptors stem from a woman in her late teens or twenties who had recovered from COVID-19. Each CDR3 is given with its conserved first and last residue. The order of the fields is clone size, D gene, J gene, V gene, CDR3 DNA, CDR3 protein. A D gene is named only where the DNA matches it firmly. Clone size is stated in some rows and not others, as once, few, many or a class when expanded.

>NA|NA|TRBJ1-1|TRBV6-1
TGTGCCAGCAGTGAATCGGCGGGTAAGGCGACTGAAGCTTTCTTT
CASSESAGKATEAFF
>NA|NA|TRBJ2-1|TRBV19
TGTGCCAGTAGTAGGGCAGCTGCTTACAATGAGCAGTTCTTC
CASSRAAAYNEQFF
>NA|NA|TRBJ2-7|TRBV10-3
TGTGCCATCAGTGCCACCAGGGTTGACGAGCAGTACTTC
CAISATRVDEQYF
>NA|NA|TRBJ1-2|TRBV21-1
TGTGCCAGCAGCAGGGGCCGAAGCCCCCTCTATGGCTACACCTTC
CASSRGRSPLYGYTF
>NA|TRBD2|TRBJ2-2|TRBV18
TGTGCCAGCTCACCACGGACTAGCGGGATCTCGACCGGGGAGCTGTTTTTT
CASSPRTSGISTGELFF
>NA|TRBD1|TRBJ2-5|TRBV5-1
TGCGCCAGCAGCTTGGAATCGGGACAGTACTATACCCAGTACTTC
CASSLESGQYYTQYF
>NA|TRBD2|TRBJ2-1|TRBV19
TGTGCCAGTAGTGAGGGCCCCGGGACTAGACCAAATGAGCAGTTCTTC
CASSEGPGTRPNEQFF
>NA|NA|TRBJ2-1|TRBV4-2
TGTGCCAGCAGCCAAGGTGGAGGGCTCGGGCAGTTCTTC
CASSQGGGLGQFF
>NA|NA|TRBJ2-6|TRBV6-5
TGTGCCAGCAGAGCGGCCTCTGGGGCCAACGTCCTGACTTTC
CASRAASGANVLTF
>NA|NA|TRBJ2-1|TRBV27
TGTGCCAGCAGTCCTGACCGGGATGATGAGCAGTTCTTC
CASSPDRDDEQFF
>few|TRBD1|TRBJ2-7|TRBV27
TGTGCCAGCAGTTTTGGAGGACAGGGGGCCTACGAGCAGTACTTC
CASSFGGQGAYEQYF
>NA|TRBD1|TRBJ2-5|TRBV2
TGTGCCAGCAGCCTGGACAGGGGGCTGCAAGAGACCCAGTACTTC
CASSLDRGLQETQYF
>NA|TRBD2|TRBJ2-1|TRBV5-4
TGTGCCAGCAGCCTGGAACTAGCGAATGAGCAGTTCTTC
CASSLELANEQFF
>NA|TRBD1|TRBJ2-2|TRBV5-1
TGCGCCAGCAGCTCCGACAGGGGGCGTGTTACCGGGGAGCTGTTTTTT
CASSSDRGRVTGELFF
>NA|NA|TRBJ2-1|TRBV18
TGTGCCAGCTCACCACTTCGCAGCGTGAGATTGGCGTCGAGGTACAATGAGCAGTTCTTC
CASSPLRSVRLASRYNEQFF
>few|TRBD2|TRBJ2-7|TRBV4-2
TGTGCCAGCAGCCAAGAACTCCCTAGCGGGGGCTACGAGCAGTACTTC
CASSQELPSGGYEQYF
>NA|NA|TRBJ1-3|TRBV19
TGTGCCAGTAGTATCGCTCCGGGGAGCGGTGGAAACACCATATATTTT
CASSIAPGSGGNTIYF
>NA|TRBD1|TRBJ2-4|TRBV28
TGTGCCAGCAGTCGTTTGGGACAGGGGGCCCAAAACATTCAGTACTTC
CASSRLGQGAQNIQYF
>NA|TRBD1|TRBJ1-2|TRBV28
TGTGCCAGCAGTGAAAGGCCCGGGACAGACTATGGCTACACCTTC
CASSERPGTDYGYTF
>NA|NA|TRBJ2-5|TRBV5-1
TGCGCCAGCAGCTCTCCGCGACTAGAAGAGACCCAGTACTTC
CASSSPRLEETQYF
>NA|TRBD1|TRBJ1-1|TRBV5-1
TGCGCCAGCAGGTTATTACAGGGGTACACTGAAGCTTTCTTT
CASRLLQGYTEAFF
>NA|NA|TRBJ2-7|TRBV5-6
TGTGCCAGCAGCTTGTCGGGGATCGGGTACGAGCAGTACTTC
CASSLSGIGYEQYF